This paragraph reports one T cell receptor (beta chain). The source of the sample is a study of blood T cell repertoires in COVID-19. Study-level information: Acute and convalescent COVID-19 samples came from the United States, Italy and Spain.

Germline CDR1 SGHTA, CDR2 FQGNSA. The CDR3 totals 16 residues. V lost 1 base and J 0 bases, leaving 11 bases between the germline ends. The assay was immunoSEQ multiplex PCR, and TCRdb's table has in-frame clones only and misses some. Of hundreds of thousands of clones detected, roughly 80% appear once; the ten largest clones hold under 3%. The receptor comes from a woman between 40 and 55 years old with active or convalescent COVID-19. J is TRBJ2-3 and V is TRBV7-2, with D tentatively TRBD2 (6 bases). Sample: peripheral blood. The CDR3, as DNA: TGTGCCAGCAGCTTAGAGGCGGACTATAGCACAGATACGCAGTATTTT. Its translation: CASSLEADYSTDTQYF. The full variable domain, in which reference TRBV7-2 and TRBJ2-3 provide the parts outside the CDR3, is GAGVSQSPSNKVTEKGKDVELRCDPISGHTALYWYRQSLGQGLEFLIYFQGNSAPDKSGLPSDRFSAERTGGSVSTLTIQRTQQEDSAVYLCASSLEADYSTDTQYFGPGTRLTVL.